These 14 T cell receptor beta chains were all obtained from the same sample, sequenced in a study of blood T cell repertoires in COVID-19. Only in-frame clones appear in the TCRdb table, and some are missing; sequencing was by immunoSEQ multiplex PCR. The sample carries about 140,000 clones, approximately 90% recorded once. Sequencing was performed on peripheral blood. The origin of the receptors is a human donor with COVID-19, enrolled during active disease. The donor label of this sample is uncertain.

The chain links TRBV11-1 to TRBJ1-1, with D unresolved. The germline CDR1 and CDR2 sequences are SGHAT and FQDESV (reference sequence). CDR3 length: 11 amino acids. The germline V and J ends were trimmed by 3 bases and 11 bases, with 10 bases remaining between them. The CDR3 bases are TGTGCCAGCAGCTTCGGAGGAGACGCTTTCTTT. Translating gives CASSFGGDAFF.

The chain employs TRBV5-5 and TRBJ2-7; 7 nucleotides align to TRBD1. Germline V gene data show CDR1 as SGHKS and CDR2 as YYEKEE (reference sequence). J was trimmed by 3 bases and V by 4 bases; bases with no gene match: 22. The CDR3 covers 19 residues. CDR3 amino acids: CASSPTRPTGQGVVYEQYF. CDR3 nucleotide sequence: TGTGCCAGCAGCCCTACAAGACCTACGGGGCAGGGGGTAGTCTACGAGCAGTACTTC.

The chain has TRBV11-2 and TRBJ2-7; D may be TRBD1 (5 bases). The CDR3 runs 15 residues. Germline-derived CDR1 and CDR2 are SGHAT and FQNNGV. V was clipped by 5 bases and J by 5 bases, with 19 bases between them. The DNA for the CDR3 is TGTGCCAGCAGCATAACAATTCTGGGGCCCCACGAGCAGTACTTC. This codes for CASSITILGPHEQYF.

CDR3 DNA: TGTGCCAGCAGCGACGACAAGGCCCACTTCACAGATACGCAGTATTTT. Its protein is CASSDDKAHFTDTQYF. The chain recombines TRBV6-6 with TRBJ2-3, with D unclear. CDR1 MNHNY and CDR2 SVGAGI come from the germline V gene (reference sequence). The CDR3 is 16 amino acids. V dropped 6 bases and J dropped 2 bases, with 18 bases sitting between them.

The rearrangement uses TRBV6-5 and TRBJ2-2; D possibly corresponds to TRBD2 (6 bases). Trimming cost V 6 bases and J 1 base, with 12 bases left between them. This CDR3 spans 15 amino acids. Germline CDR1 is MNHEY and CDR2 is SVGAGI. CDR3 loop: CASRTPGVNTGELFF. The CDR3 bases are TGTGCCAGCAGGACTCCGGGGGTGAACACCGGGGAGCTGTTTTTT.

The chain has TRBV18 and TRBJ2-5; 8 bases match TRBD2. V trimming: 3 bases; J trimming: 5 bases; junction bases outside the gene matches: 8. The CDR3 has 15 residues. CDR1 and CDR2 (germline): KGHSH, LQKENI. This chain's CDR3 is CASSPVTGGQETQYF. The CDR3 DNA sequence: TGTGCCAGCTCACCGGTTACGGGGGGGCAGGAGACCCAGTACTTC.

The chain carries TRBV7-9 and TRBJ2-7; a possible D gene is TRBD1 (6 bases). V lost 5 bases and J lost 6, with 11 bases in between. Germline CDR1 reads SEHNR; CDR2 reads FQNEAQ (reference sequence). The CDR3 length is 12 residues. CDR3 in DNA: TGTGCCAGCAGCAAACAGGGTGGCGAGCAGTACTTC. It translates to CASSKQGGEQYF. The variable domain in full, completed from reference TRBV7-9 and TRBJ2-7, reads DTGVSQNPRHKITKRGQNVTFRCDPISEHNRLYWYRQTLGQGPEFLTYFQNEAQLEKSRLLSDRFSAERPKGSFSTLEIQRTEQGDSAMYLCASSKQGGEQYFGPGTRLTVT.

This clone has a single count. CDR3: CASSQEDRYEQYF. In nucleotides, the CDR3 is TGCGCCAGCAGCCAGGAGGACCGCTACGAGCAGTACTTC. The V gene is TRBV4-1, the J gene TRBJ2-7, with D possibly matching TRBD2 (5 bases). Trimming removed 3 bases from V and 3 bases from J, with 9 bases in between. The CDR3 consists of 13 residues. Germline V lookup: CDR1 MGHRA, CDR2 YSYEKL.

The chain has TRBV6-6 and TRBJ1-3; no clear D gene. The CDR3 consists of 16 residues. With 5 bases removed from V and 0 bases from J, the gap between germline ends came to 14 bases. Germline loops: CDR1 MNHNY, CDR2 SVGAGI (reference sequence). The CDR3, as DNA: TGTGCCAGCAGTCGAGATAAGCCCTACTCTGGAAACACCATATATTTT. It codes for CASSRDKPYSGNTIYF.

This chain uses TRBV9 with TRBJ2-2, with 7 positions matching TRBD2. The V and J ends lost 4 bases and 3 bases, in that order; junction bases with no gene match: 9. Germline CDR1 SGDLS, CDR2 YYNGEE. The CDR3 has 16 amino acids. Here the CDR3 reads CASSPNPSGDTGELFF. Written as DNA, the CDR3 is TGTGCCAGCAGCCCCAACCCTAGCGGAGACACCGGGGAGCTGTTTTTT. Full variable domain (remainder filled in from reference TRBV9 and TRBJ2-2): DSGVTQTPKHLITATGQRVTLRCSPRSGDLSVYWYQQSLDQGLQFLIQYYNGEERAKGNILERFSAQQFPDLHSELNLSSLELGDSALYFCASSPNPSGDTGELFFGEGSRLTVL.

This clone turned up a few times. The V gene is TRBV11-2, the J gene TRBJ1-1; D is possibly TRBD1 (5 bases). The CDR3 sequence is 13 residues long. CDR1 and CDR2 from the germline V gene are SGHAT and FQNNGV. V lost 1 base and J 8 bases, leaving 11 bases between the germline ends. The CDR3 sequence is CASSLVIQEEAFF. CDR3 in DNA: TGTGCCAGCAGCTTAGTTATACAGGAGGAAGCTTTCTTT.

V and J are TRBV10-1 and TRBJ1-5; perhaps TRBD1 as D (6 bases). Trimming stripped 6 bases from V and 0 bases from J, with 15 bases between. The germline V gene encodes CDR1 WNHNN and CDR2 SYGVQD (reference sequence). The CDR3 loop spans 16 amino acids. CDR3: CASSSWDKYSNQPQHF. CDR3 bases: TGCGCCAGCAGCTCTTGGGACAAATATAGCAATCAGCCCCAGCATTTT.

The chain is built from TRBV18 and TRBJ2-1; D not certain. Germline V gene data show CDR1 as KGHSH and CDR2 as LQKENI. The V and J ends lost 4 bases and 8 bases respectively, with 3 bases between them. The CDR3 sequence is 10 residues long. The CDR3 nucleotides read TGTGCCAGCTCACTCGATGAGCAGTTCTTC. It translates to CASSLDEQFF. Full variable domain (outside the CDR3, taken from reference TRBV18 and TRBJ2-1): NAGVMQNPRHLVRRRGQEARLRCSPMKGHSHVYWYRQLPEEGLKFMVYLQKENIIDESGMPKERFSAEFPKEGPSILRIQQVVRGDSAAYFCASSLDEQFFGPGTRLTVL.

This clone has only a few counts. The chain recombines TRBV7-9 with TRBJ1-2, with TRBD1 as a possible D gene (6 bases). This CDR3 region has 13 residues. V was clipped by 5 bases and J by 2 bases, with 9 bases between them. The germline V gene has CDR1 SEHNR and CDR2 FQNEAQ (reference sequence). The CDR3 nucleotides read TGTGCCAGCAGCGGACAGCTGAACTATGGCTACACCTTC. Protein product: CASSGQLNYGYTF.